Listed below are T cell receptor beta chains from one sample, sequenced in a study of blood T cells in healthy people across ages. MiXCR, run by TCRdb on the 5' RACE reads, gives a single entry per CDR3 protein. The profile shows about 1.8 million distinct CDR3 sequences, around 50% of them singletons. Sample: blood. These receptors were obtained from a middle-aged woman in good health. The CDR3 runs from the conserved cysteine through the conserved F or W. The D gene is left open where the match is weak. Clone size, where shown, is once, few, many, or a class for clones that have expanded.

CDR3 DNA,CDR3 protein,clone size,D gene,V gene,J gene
TGTGCCAGCAGCTTAAACTTGGACTATCCAGATACGCAGTATTTT,CASSLNLDYPDTQYF,-,-,TRBV7-2,TRBJ2-3
TGTGCCAGCAGGCCCCCCCCAGGGGGACGCTATAGCTACACCTTC,CASRPPPGGRYSYTF,-,TRBD1,TRBV12-3/TRBV12-4,TRBJ1-2
TGTGCCAGCAGCGAACATGGACAGAGCTATGGCTACACCTTC,CASSEHGQSYGYTF,-,-,TRBV7-8,TRBJ1-2
TGTGCCAGCAGCTTAGCGGGGGGCCCCGGCAGAGTTCAGTTCTTC,CASSLAGGPGRVQFF,-,-,TRBV7-2,TRBJ2-1
TGTGCCAGCAGCACCAGACCCCGGGACAGAGACTTAACCAATGAGCAGTTCTTC,CASSTRPRDRDLTNEQFF,-,TRBD1,TRBV9,TRBJ2-1
TGTGCCAGCTCACCTCACCGTACGGCGAGCGAGCAGTACTTC,CASSPHRTASEQYF,-,-,TRBV18,TRBJ2-7
TGTGCCGCCGGGCGCGGGAGGATCGATGAGCAGTTCTTC,CAAGRGRIDEQFF,many,TRBD2,TRBV7-9,TRBJ2-1
TGTGCCACCAGAAGCGCGCGCGAGCAGTTCTTC,CATRSAREQFF,once,-,TRBV6-4,TRBJ2-1
TGCAGTGCCCGAGGGGAGGGAGACACAGATACGCAGTATTTT,CSARGEGDTDTQYF,-,TRBD2,TRBV20-1,TRBJ2-3
TGTGCCAGCAGCCGTGGTATGGTTGGAAGCTATGGCTACACCTTC,CASSRGMVGSYGYTF,few,-,TRBV7-2,TRBJ1-2
TGTGCCAGCTCGGGGGATGCCTCCTACAATGAGCAGTTCTTC,CASSGDASYNEQFF,-,-,TRBV12-3/TRBV12-4,TRBJ2-1
TGCAGTGCAATGGACAATCAGCCCCAGCATTTT,CSAMDNQPQHF,-,-,TRBV20-1,TRBJ1-5
TGTGCCAGCAGTACCAAGCGCGGCGGGAACCAAGAGACCCAGTACTTC,CASSTKRGGNQETQYF,few,-,TRBV6-6,TRBJ2-5
TGTGCCAGCAGTCCCGGGGGCAAAGTCTATAATTCACCCCTCCACTTT,CASSPGGKVYNSPLHF,-,-,TRBV13,TRBJ1-6
TGTGCCAGCAGCAAAGCCGGGAAGGATGGCTACACCTTC,CASSKAGKDGYTF,few,-,TRBV7-9,TRBJ1-2
TGTGCCAGCGGTCGTCGTAGCCACGAGCAGTACTTC,CASGRRSHEQYF,-,-,TRBV6-5,TRBJ2-7
TGCAGCGTTGACAACGGCCGCCAAGAGACCCAGTACTTC,CSVDNGRQETQYF,few,-,TRBV29-1,TRBJ2-5
TGTGCCAGCAGCTCCCTGGGACCGCCGGGAGATGAGCAGTTCTTC,CASSSLGPPGDEQFF,few,-,TRBV7-8,TRBJ2-1
TGTGCCACCAGTGACCCGGGACAGAGCAGCCACGAGCAGTACTTC,CATSDPGQSSHEQYF,-,TRBD1,TRBV24-1,TRBJ2-7
TGCAGTGCCGACCCGGGGGACCTCTACAATGAGCAGTTCTTC,CSADPGDLYNEQFF,-,-,TRBV20-1,TRBJ2-1
TGTGCCAGCAGCCCTTGGGGGCCAAGCACAGATACGCAGTATTTT,CASSPWGPSTDTQYF,-,-,TRBV5-5,TRBJ2-3
TGTGCCACCAGTGACTGGGACGAGCAGTACTTC,CATSDWDEQYF,-,-,TRBV24-1,TRBJ2-7
TGTGCCAGCAGCCCAATGCAGTCTAGCAATCAGCCCCAGCATTTT,CASSPMQSSNQPQHF,few,-,TRBV5-5,TRBJ1-5
TGTGCCAGCAGTGCAAACAGGGGGCCCAATTCACCCCTCCACTTT,CASSANRGPNSPLHF,-,TRBD1,TRBV27,TRBJ1-6
TGTGCCAGCAAGGGGTACGGCGATGAGCAGTTCTTC,CASKGYGDEQFF,-,-,TRBV6-2/TRBV6-3,TRBJ2-1
TGCGCCAGCAGCTCCGGGACTAGCGGGGTTCGCACAGATACGCAGTATTTT,CASSSGTSGVRTDTQYF,-,TRBD2,TRBV5-1,TRBJ2-3
TGCGCCAGCAGTGAAGGGAGGGGGAGATCTGGGGCCAACGTCCTGACTTTC,CASSEGRGRSGANVLTF,few,-,TRBV10-2,TRBJ2-6
TGCGCCAGCAGCCAAGAGGGGGAGGAGGAGACCCAGTACTTC,CASSQEGEEETQYF,few,-,TRBV4-3,TRBJ2-5
TGTGCCAGCAGCGCGAAGACAGGGGGGACCCAGTACTTC,CASSAKTGGTQYF,few,TRBD1,TRBV7-9,TRBJ2-5
TGTGCCAGCAGGTCCCGGGGCCTCTATGGCTACACCTTC,CASRSRGLYGYTF,-,-,TRBV5-6,TRBJ1-2
TGTGCCACCAGTGATGGTCAGGGAGTCCCACGGGAGACCCAGTACTTC,CATSDGQGVPRETQYF,few,-,TRBV24-1,TRBJ2-5
TGTGCCAGCAGTGAAGGACAGGGAGGGGTCTATGGCTACACCTTC,CASSEGQGGVYGYTF,-,TRBD1,TRBV2,TRBJ1-2
TGTGCCAGCAGTGAAGATCGGGACAGGGAACACGAGCAGTACTTC,CASSEDRDREHEQYF,-,TRBD1,TRBV6-1,TRBJ2-7
TGTGCCAGCAGCTTCAGGGGGGCCACTACCTACGAGCAGTACTTC,CASSFRGATTYEQYF,-,-,TRBV7-6,TRBJ2-7
TGTGCCAGCAGTTTATTAGCGGGGAAATACAATGAGCAGTTCTTC,CASSLLAGKYNEQFF,few,TRBD2,TRBV27,TRBJ2-1
TGCAGTGCCAGACTAGTCAATGAGCAGTTCTTC,CSARLVNEQFF,many,-,TRBV20-1,TRBJ2-1
TGTGCCAGCAGCGTAGAGAGAGGGGTTGGCTACACCTTC,CASSVERGVGYTF,-,-,TRBV9,TRBJ1-2
TGTGCCAGCAGGAAAGCGGGGGGAGCAATTGTTGGAGAGACCCAGTACTTC,CASRKAGGAIVGETQYF,-,TRBD2,TRBV4-2,TRBJ2-5
TGCGCCAGCAGCCAGGGGACTACGGTCGAGGGCTATGGCTACACCTTC,CASSQGTTVEGYGYTF,-,-,TRBV4-3,TRBJ1-2